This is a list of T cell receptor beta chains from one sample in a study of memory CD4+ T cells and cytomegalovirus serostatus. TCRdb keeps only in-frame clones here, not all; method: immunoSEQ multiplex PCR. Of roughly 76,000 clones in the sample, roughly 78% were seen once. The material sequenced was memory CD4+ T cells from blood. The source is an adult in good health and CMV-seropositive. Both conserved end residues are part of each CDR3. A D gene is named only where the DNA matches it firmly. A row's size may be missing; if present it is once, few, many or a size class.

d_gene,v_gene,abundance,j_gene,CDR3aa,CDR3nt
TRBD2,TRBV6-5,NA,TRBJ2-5,CASSRGLAGPETQYF,TGTGCCAGCAGCCGCGGACTAGCGGGTCCAGAGACCCAGTACTTC
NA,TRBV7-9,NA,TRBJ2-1,CASSLQADYNEQFF,TGTGCCAGCAGCCTACAAGCAGACTACAATGAGCAGTTCTTC
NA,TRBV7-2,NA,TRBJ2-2,CASSQSVGTGELFF,TGTGCCAGCAGCCAATCGGTCGGCACCGGGGAGCTGTTTTTT
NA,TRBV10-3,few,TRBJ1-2,CASRDRDYGYTF,TGTGCCAGCAGAGACAGAGACTATGGCTACACCTTC
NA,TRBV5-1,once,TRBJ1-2,CASSLRRGVNYGYTF,TGCGCCAGCAGCTTGAGGAGAGGTGTTAACTATGGCTACACCTTC
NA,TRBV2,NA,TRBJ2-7,CASLPHGASYEQYF,TGTGCCAGCCTCCCTCACGGGGCCTCCTACGAGCAGTACTTC
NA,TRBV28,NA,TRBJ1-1,CASSAEGGAFF,TGTGCCAGCAGCGCGGAAGGGGGGGCTTTCTTT
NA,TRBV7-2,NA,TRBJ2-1,CASSLAVRVYNEQFF,TGTGCCAGCAGCTTAGCGGTCAGGGTTTACAATGAGCAGTTCTTC
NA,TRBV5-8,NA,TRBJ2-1,CASSLVGAYYNEQFF,TGTGCCAGCAGCTTGGTAGGGGCCTACTACAATGAGCAGTTCTTC
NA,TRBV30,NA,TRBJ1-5,CAWSVENQPQHF,TGTGCCTGGAGTGTAGAAAACCAGCCCCAGCATTTT
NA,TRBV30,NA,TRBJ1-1,CAWDREAARAFF,TGTGCCTGGGACCGGGAAGCGGCGAGAGCTTTCTTT
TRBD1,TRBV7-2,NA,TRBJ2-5,CASSQDRGQETQYF,TGTGCCAGCAGCCAGGACAGGGGGCAAGAGACCCAGTACTTC
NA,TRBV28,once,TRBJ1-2,CASTTQRVGDGYTF,TGTGCCAGCACTACACAGCGGGTAGGTGATGGCTACACCTTC
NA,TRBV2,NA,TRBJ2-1,CASILDQRREQFF,TGTGCCAGCATTCTAGACCAAAGGCGGGAGCAGTTCTTC
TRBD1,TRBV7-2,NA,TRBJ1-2,CASSSPGQGARANGYTF,TGTGCCAGCAGCTCCCCGGGACAGGGGGCAAGAGCAAATGGCTACACCTTC
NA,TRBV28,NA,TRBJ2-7,CASTSPGYSYEQYF,TGTGCCAGCACCTCCCCGGGGTACTCCTACGAGCAGTACTTC
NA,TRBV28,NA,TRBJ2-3,CASSFDRTTDTQYF,TGTGCCAGCAGTTTCGACAGGACCACAGATACGCAGTATTTT
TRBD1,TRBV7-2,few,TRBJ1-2,CASSLGQLYGYTF,TGTGCCAGCAGCCTGGGACAGTTATATGGCTACACCTTC
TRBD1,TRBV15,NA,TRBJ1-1,CATSRSGTGRAFF,TGTGCCACCAGCAGATCGGGGACAGGGCGGGCTTTCTTT
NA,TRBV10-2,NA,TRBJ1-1,CASSKERNTEAFF,TGCGCCAGCAGCAAGGAAAGGAACACTGAAGCTTTCTTT
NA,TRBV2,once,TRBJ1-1,CASSFGAGGAFF,TGTGCCAGCAGTTTCGGGGCGGGGGGGGCTTTCTTT
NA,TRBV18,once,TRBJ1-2,CASSPSLRVYGDNYGYTF,TGTGCCAGCTCACCAAGTCTAAGGGTTTACGGGGATAACTATGGCTACACCTTC
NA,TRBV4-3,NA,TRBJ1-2,CASSRSGSGGYTF,TGCGCCAGCAGCCGCTCGGGTAGTGGTGGCTACACCTTC